The clone carrying this T cell receptor beta chain was seen repeatedly, ten times or more. TCRdb re-called the 5' RACE reads with MiXCR, one entry per CDR3 protein. Counted here are approximately 50,000 distinct CDR3 sequences, around 15% occurring once; the ten biggest clones make up roughly 16%. Trimming cost V 2 bases and J 3 bases, with 10 bases left between them. Germline values: CDR1 SGHTA, CDR2 FQGNSA. The CDR3 length is 15 residues. This entry is derived from a study of T cells of healthy individuals. The sequence derives from a human donor in good health. The chain joins TRBV7-2 to TRBJ2-2; D is possibly TRBD1 (5 bases). CDR3 in amino acids: CASSLSRVDTGELFF. In DNA form, the CDR3 reads TGTGCCAGCAGCTTATCCAGGGTAGACACCGGGGAGCTGTTTTTT.